What follows describes a single T cell receptor (beta chain). This PCR relied on a set of 60 Vbeta primers and 13 Jbeta primers. Sequenced by immunoSEQ multiplex PCR; TCRdb stores in-frame clones only, minus some. Of approximately 120,000 clones listed, approximately 76% are singletons. Losses at the gene ends were 0 bases for V and 11 bases for J; bases not matched to a gene: 1. CDR3 length: 12 amino acids. Germline CDR1 is SGHRS and CDR2 is YFSETQ. This sample is part of a study of cytomegalovirus exposure and HLA in healthy donors. Specimen: PBMCs. The chain joins TRBV5-1 to TRBJ2-1; 8 nucleotides match TRBD1. The receptor was isolated from a man aged 35 to 55 in good health and CMV-seronegative. CDR3 DNA sequence: TGCGCCAGCAGCTTGGGGACAGGGAAGCAGTTCTTC. This codes for CASSLGTGKQFF.